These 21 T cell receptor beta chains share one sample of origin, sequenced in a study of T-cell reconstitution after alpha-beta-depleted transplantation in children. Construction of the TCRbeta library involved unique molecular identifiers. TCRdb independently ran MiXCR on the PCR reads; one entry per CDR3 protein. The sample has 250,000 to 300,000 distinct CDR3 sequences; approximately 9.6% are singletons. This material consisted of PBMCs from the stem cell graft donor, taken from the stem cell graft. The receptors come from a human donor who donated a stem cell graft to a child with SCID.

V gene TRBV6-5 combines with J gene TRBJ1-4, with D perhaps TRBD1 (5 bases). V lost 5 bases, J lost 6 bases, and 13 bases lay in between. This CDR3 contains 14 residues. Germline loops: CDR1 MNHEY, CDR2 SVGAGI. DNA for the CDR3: TGTGCCAGCAGTAGAGGGTGGGGCGATGAAAAACTGTTTTTT. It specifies CASSRGWGDEKLFF.

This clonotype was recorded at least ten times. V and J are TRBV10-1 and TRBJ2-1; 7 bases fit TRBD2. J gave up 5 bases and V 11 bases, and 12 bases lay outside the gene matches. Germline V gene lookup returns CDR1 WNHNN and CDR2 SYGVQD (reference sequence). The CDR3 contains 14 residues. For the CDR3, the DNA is TGCGCCCAAGCAGGAGCAGGGAGGGACAATGAGCAGTTCTTC. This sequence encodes CAQAGAGRDNEQFF.

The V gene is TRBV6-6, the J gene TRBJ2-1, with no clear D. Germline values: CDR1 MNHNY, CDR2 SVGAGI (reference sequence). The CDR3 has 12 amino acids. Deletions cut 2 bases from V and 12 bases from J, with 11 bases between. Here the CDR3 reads CASSYGVQRQFF. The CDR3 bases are TGTGCCAGCAGTTACGGCGTTCAAAGGCAGTTCTTC.

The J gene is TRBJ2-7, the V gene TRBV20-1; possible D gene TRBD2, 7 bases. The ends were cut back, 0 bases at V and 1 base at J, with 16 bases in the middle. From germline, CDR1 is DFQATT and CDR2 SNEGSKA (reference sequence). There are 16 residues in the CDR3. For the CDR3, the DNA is TGCAGTGCTAGAGAGCCCGGGGGGCGGAGGTCCTACGAGCAGTACTTC. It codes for CSAREPGGRRSYEQYF.

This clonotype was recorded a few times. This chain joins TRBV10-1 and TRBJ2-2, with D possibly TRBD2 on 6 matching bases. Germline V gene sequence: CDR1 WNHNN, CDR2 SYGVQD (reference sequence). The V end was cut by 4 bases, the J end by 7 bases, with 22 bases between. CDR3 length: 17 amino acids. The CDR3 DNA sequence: TGCGCCAGCAGTGCCAGTCGACTAGTGTGGGGACGCGGGGAGCTGTTTTTT. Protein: CASSASRLVWGRGELFF.

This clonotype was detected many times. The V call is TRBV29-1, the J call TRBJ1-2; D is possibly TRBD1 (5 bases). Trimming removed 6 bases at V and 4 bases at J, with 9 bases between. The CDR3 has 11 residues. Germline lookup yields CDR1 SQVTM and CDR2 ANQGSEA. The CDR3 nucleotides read TGCAGCGTCACAGGCGGCTATGGCTACACCTTC. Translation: CSVTGGYGYTF.

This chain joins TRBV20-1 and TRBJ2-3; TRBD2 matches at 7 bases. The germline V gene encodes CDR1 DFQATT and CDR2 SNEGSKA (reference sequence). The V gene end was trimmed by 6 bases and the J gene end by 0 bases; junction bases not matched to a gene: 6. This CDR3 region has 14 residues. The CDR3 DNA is TGCAGTGCGACTGTGGGAGGGAGCACAGATACGCAGTATTTT. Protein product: CSATVGGSTDTQYF.

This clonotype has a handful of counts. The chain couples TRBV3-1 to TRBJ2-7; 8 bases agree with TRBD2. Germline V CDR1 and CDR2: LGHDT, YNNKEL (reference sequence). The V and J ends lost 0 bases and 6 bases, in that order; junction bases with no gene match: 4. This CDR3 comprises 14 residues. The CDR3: CASSQELRGAEQYF. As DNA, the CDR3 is TGTGCCAGCAGCCAAGAACTGCGGGGGGCCGAGCAGTACTTC.

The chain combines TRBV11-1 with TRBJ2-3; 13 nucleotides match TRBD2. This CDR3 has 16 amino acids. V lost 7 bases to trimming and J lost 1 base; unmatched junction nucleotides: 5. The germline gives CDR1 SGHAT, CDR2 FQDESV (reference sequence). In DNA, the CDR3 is TGTGCCAGCACCTCCGGACTAGCGGGGGGCACAGATACGCAGTATTTT. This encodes CASTSGLAGGTDTQYF.

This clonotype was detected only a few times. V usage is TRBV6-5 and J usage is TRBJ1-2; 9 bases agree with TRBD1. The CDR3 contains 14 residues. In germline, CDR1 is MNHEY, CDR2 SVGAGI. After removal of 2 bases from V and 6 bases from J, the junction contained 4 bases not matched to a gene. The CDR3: CASSYGQGMNGYTF. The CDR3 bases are TGTGCCAGCAGTTACGGACAGGGGATGAATGGCTACACCTTC.

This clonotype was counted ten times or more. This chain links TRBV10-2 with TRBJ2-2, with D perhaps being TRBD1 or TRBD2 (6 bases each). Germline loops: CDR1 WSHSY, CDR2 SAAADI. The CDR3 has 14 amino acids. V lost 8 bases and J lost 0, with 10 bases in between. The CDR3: CASGGLSNTGELFF. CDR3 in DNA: TGCGCCAGCGGGGGGCTATCGAACACCGGGGAGCTGTTTTTT.

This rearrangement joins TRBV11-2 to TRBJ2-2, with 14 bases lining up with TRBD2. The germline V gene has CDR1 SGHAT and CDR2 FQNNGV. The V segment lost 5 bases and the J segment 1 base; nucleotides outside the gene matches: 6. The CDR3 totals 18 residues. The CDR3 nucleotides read TGTGCCAGCAGCCCCTTTGGGACTAGCGGGGGGAACACCGGGGAGCTGTTTTTT. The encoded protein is CASSPFGTSGGNTGELFF.

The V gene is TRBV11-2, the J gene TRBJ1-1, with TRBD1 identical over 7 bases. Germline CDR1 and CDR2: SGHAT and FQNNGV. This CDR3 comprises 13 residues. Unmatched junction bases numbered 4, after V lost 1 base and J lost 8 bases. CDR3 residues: CASSLGRGGEAFF. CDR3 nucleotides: TGTGCCAGCAGCTTAGGCAGGGGGGGGGAAGCTTTCTTT.

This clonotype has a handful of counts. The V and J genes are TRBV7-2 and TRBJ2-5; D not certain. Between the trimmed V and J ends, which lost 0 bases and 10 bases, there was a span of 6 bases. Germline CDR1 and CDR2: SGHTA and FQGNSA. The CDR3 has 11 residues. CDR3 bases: TGTGCCAGCAGCTTAGCGTATGACCAGTACTTC. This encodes CASSLAYDQYF.

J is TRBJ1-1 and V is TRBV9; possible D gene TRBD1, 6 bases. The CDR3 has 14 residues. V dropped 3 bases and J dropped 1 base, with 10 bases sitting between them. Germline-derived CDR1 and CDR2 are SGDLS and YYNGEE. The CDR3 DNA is TGTGCCAGCAGCGAGGGGGTAGGGAACACTGAAGCTTTCTTT. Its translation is CASSEGVGNTEAFF.

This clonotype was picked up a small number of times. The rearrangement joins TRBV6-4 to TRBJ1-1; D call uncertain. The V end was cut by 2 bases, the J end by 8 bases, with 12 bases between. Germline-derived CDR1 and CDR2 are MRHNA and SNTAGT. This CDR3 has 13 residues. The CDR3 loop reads CASSDTGFGEAFF. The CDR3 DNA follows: TGTGCCAGCAGTGACACGGGGTTCGGGGAAGCTTTCTTT.

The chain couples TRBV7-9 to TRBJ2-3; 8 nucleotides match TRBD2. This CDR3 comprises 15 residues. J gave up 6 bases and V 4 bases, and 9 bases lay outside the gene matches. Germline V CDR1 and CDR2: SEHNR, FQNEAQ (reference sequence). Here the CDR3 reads CASSSTSVTGDTQYF. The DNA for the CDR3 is TGTGCCAGCAGCTCGACTAGCGTCACGGGCGATACGCAGTATTTT.

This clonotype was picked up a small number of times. The CDR3 protein is CASSDGGGNSPLHF. The CDR3 DNA follows: TGTGCCAGCAGCGACGGGGGGGGTAATTCACCCCTCCACTTT. The rearrangement links TRBV12-3 or TRBV12-4 to TRBJ1-6; a possible D gene is TRBD1 (5 bases). The CDR3 contains 14 residues. Trimming removed 6 bases from V and 6 bases from J, with 12 bases in between.

The CDR3 spells CASSFEAQGEKLFF. CDR3 DNA sequence: TGTGCCAGCAGCTTTGAGGCGCAGGGTGAAAAACTGTTTTTT. The J gene is TRBJ1-4, the V gene TRBV2; possibly TRBD1 for D (5 bases). The CDR3 totals 14 residues. CDR1 and CDR2 (germline): SNHLY, FYNNEI. V gave up 6 bases and J gave up 7 bases, with 15 bases separating them.

The CDR3 coding sequence is TGCAGCGTTGAAGATCGAACAGGGGGCTACACTGAAGCTTTCTTT. Its translation: CSVEDRTGGYTEAFF. The chain links TRBV29-1 to TRBJ1-1; 9 bases fit TRBD1. The CDR3 is 15 amino acids. Trimming at V came to 0 bases and at J to 3 bases, leaving 5 bases not matched to a gene. Germline loops: CDR1 SQVTM, CDR2 ANQGSEA. The entire variable domain, with the rest obtained from reference TRBV29-1 and TRBJ1-1, is as follows: SAVISQKPSRDICQRGTSLTIQCQVDSQVTMMFWYRQQPGQSLTLIATANQGSEATYESGFVIDKFPISRPNLTFSTLTVSNMSPEDSSIYLCSVEDRTGGYTEAFFGQGTRLTVV.

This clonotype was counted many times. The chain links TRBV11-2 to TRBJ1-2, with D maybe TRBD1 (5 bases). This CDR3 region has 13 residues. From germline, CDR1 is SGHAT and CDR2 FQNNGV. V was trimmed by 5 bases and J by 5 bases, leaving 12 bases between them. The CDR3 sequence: CASSQPPGYGYTF. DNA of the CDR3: TGTGCCAGCAGCCAACCTCCAGGGTATGGCTACACCTTC.